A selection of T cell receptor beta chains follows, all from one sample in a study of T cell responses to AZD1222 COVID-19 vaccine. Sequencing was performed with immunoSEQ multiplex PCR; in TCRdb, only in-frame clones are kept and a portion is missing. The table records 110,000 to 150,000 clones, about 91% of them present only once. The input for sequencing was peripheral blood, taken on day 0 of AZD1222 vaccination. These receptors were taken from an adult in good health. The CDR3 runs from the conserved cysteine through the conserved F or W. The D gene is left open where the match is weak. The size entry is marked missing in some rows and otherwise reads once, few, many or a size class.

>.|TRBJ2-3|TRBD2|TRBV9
TGTGCCAGCAGTATAGCGGGGGGGAGTGATACGCAGTATTTT
CASSIAGGSDTQYF
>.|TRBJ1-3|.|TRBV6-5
TGTGCCAGCCTTGAGGGAAAATTCTCTGGAAACACCATATATTTT
CASLEGKFSGNTIYF
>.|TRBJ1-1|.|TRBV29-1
TGCAGCGTTGTCAGCGGGGGCTGGACTGAAGCTTTCTTT
CSVVSGGWTEAFF
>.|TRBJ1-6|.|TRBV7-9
TGTGCCAGCAGCAGTCGAGCAACAGGGTTTAATAATTCACCCCTCCACTTT
CASSSRATGFNNSPLHF
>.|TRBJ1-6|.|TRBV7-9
TGTGCCAGCAGCACCTATAGTAGCTCACCCCTCCACTTT
CASSTYSSSPLHF
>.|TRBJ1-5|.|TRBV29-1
TGCAGCGTTGAAGATCCTGCAGGTAGCAATCAGCCCCAGCATTTT
CSVEDPAGSNQPQHF
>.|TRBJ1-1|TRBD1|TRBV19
TGTGCCAGTAGTAGCCCGACAGGGGCCTTCCTGAACACTGAAGCTTTCTTT
CASSSPTGAFLNTEAFF
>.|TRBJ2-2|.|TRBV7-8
TGTGCCAGCTGCCTCCTGGGGGTTAACACCGGGGAGCTGTTTTTT
CASCLLGVNTGELFF
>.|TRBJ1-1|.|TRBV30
TGTGCCTGGAGTGCGTACAGTAGCCGGGAAGCTTTCTTT
CAWSAYSSREAFF
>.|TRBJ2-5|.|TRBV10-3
TGTGCCATCAGGACGGAAATCCAAGAGACCCAGTACTTC
CAIRTEIQETQYF
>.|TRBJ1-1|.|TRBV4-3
TGCGCCAGCAGCCACCAAGACGGGGCTGAAGCTTTCTTT
CASSHQDGAEAFF
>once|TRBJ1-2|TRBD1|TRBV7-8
TGTGCCAGCAGCTTAATGGGACAGGGGGCTAGTTTCTATGGCTACACCTTC
CASSLMGQGASFYGYTF
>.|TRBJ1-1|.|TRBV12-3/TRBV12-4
TGTGCCAGCGGAACAGGGATGAACACTGAAGCTTTCTTT
CASGTGMNTEAFF
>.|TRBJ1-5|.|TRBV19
TGTGCCAGTAGTATAGTCAGGGATCAGCCCCAGCATTTT
CASSIVRDQPQHF
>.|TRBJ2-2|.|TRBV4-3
TGCGCCAGCAGCCAAGATCTTTTCGTCGGGGGCACCGGGGAGCTGTTTTTT
CASSQDLFVGGTGELFF
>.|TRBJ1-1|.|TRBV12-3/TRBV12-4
TGTGCCAGCAGCTTCACAGGGTACACTGAAGCTTTCTTT
CASSFTGYTEAFF
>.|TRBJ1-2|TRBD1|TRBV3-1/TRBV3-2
TGTGCCAGCAGCCAGGGGACAGAATATGGCTACACCTTC
CASSQGTEYGYTF
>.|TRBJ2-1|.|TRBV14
TGTGCCAGCAGCCAAGTACAAATGGGTGAGCAGTTCTTC
CASSQVQMGEQFF
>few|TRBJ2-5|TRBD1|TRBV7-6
TGTGCCAGCAGCAACGTGGGGACAGGAAAAGAGACCCAGTACTTC
CASSNVGTGKETQYF
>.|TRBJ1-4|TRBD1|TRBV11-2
TGTGCCAGCAGCCCACAGGGGGCCCTACATGAAAAACTGTTTTTT
CASSPQGALHEKLFF
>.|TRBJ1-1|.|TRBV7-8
TGTGCCAGCAGCTCCCCGCTAGGGGGGGCCACTGAAGCTTTCTTT
CASSSPLGGATEAFF
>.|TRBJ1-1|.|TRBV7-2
TGTGCCAGCACCCTGACCAGGGCGGGCACTGAAGCTTTCTTT
CASTLTRAGTEAFF
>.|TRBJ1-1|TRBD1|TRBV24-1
TGTGCCACCAGTGACCCGGGACAGGGCGACACTGAAGCTTTCTTT
CATSDPGQGDTEAFF
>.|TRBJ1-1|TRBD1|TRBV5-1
TGCGCCAGCAGCTTGAGGGGACAGTCTTCCACTGAAGCTTTCTTT
CASSLRGQSSTEAFF
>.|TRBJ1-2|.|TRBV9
TGTGCCAGCAGTGGAACCAGGGAGCATGGCTACACCTTC
CASSGTREHGYTF
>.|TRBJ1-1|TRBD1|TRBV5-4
TGTGCCAGCAGCTCGAGGACAGGCGGTGCTGAAGCTTTCTTT
CASSSRTGGAEAFF
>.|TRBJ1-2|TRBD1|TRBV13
TGTGCCAGCAGCACCCGGACAGGAATTTATGGCTACACCTTC
CASSTRTGIYGYTF
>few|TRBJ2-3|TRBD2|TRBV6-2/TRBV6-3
TGTGCCAGCAGTTACCCCGGTCTAGCGGGGGGGACTAGCACAGATACGCAGTATTTT
CASSYPGLAGGTSTDTQYF
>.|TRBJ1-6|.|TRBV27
TGTGCCAGCAGCAATAAGAGGGGCCTGGGAGGGAACTATAATTCACCCCTCCACTTT
CASSNKRGLGGNYNSPLHF
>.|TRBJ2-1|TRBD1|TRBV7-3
TGTGCCAGCAGCCCGATCCCCGGGACAGGGCCAAAGGGGCAGTTCTTC
CASSPIPGTGPKGQFF
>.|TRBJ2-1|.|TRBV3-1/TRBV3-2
TGTGCCAGCAGTCCCGACAGGAACAGTTACAATGAGCAGTTCTTC
CASSPDRNSYNEQFF
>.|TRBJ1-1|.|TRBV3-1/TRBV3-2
TGTGCCAGCAGCCCTCGTGGGCGAACGACTGAAGCTTTCTTT
CASSPRGRTTEAFF
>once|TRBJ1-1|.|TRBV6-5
TGTGCCAGCAGAGGTAGTTCGAACACTGAAGCTTTCTTT
CASRGSSNTEAFF
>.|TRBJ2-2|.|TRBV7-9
TGTGCCGGCCAACGCCACTCCGGATCGAACACCGGGGAGCTGTTTTTT
CAGQRHSGSNTGELFF
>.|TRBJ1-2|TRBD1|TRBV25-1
TGTGCCAGCGAATCTCGTTACGGGCAGGGGGCCCTCTATGGCTACACCTTC
CASESRYGQGALYGYTF
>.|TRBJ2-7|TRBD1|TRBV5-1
TGCGCCAGCAGCTTGGGTAGGGGGCTTTACGAGCAGTACTTC
CASSLGRGLYEQYF
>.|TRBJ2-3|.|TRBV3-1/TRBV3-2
TGTGCCAGCAGCCAAGACGGCGCGGGGCTGAGCACAGATACGCAGTATTTT
CASSQDGAGLSTDTQYF
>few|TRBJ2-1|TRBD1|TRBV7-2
TGTGCCAGCAGCTTTTTTTGGGACAGGGTGGGCAATGAGCAGTTCTTC
CASSFFWDRVGNEQFF
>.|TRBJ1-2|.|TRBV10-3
TGTGCCATCACGGCGGGGGATACTAACTATGGCTACACCTTC
CAITAGDTNYGYTF
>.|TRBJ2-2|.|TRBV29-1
TGCAGCGTCCCAACCGGCAGCTACACCGGGGAGCTGTTTTTT
CSVPTGSYTGELFF
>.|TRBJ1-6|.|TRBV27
TGTGCCAGCAGTTTAACCCCAGGGGCGGTGTCACCCCTCCACTTT
CASSLTPGAVSPLHF
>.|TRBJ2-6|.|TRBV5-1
TGCGCCAGCAGCTTGGTAGGGTCCTCTGGGGCCAACGTCCTGACTTTC
CASSLVGSSGANVLTF
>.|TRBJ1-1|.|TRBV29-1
TGCAGCGTGGACCCGGGGGCTTTCTTT
CSVDPGAFF
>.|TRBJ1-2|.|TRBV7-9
TGTGCCAGCAGCCCCATTGGGGAGGCCCTATATGGCTACACCTTC
CASSPIGEALYGYTF
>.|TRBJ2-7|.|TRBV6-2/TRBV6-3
TGTGCCAGCAGTTACCCGAACCCTGGAACGGCATCTTCTGAGGAGCAGTACTTC
CASSYPNPGTASSEEQYF
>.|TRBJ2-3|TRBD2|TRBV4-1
TGCGCCAGCAGCCAGGGACTAGCGGGGGGGGCCAAAGATACGCAGTATTTT
CASSQGLAGGAKDTQYF
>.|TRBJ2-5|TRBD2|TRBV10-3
TGTGCCATCAGCCCGTCCGGGACTAGCGGCCAAGAGACCCAGTACTTC
CAISPSGTSGQETQYF
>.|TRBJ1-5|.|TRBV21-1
TGTGCCAGCAGCAAAGACGAACAAAGCAATCAGCCCCAGCATTTT
CASSKDEQSNQPQHF
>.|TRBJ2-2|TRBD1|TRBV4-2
TGTGCCAGCAGCCCCTTCGGGACAGGGGTCACCGGGGAGCTGTTTTTT
CASSPFGTGVTGELFF
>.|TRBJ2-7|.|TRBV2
TGTGCCAGCAGTGAAGCGGGTTTGGGGATCCCCTACGAGCAGTACTTC
CASSEAGLGIPYEQYF
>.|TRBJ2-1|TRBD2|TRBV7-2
TGTGCCAGCAGCTTTAGCGGGGGATCCTCCTACAATGAGCAGTTCTTC
CASSFSGGSSYNEQFF
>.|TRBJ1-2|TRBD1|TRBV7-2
TGTGCCAGCACCGACAGGGTTTCATATGGCTACACCTTC
CASTDRVSYGYTF
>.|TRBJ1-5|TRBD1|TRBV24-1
TGTGCCACCAGCTCCTGGGGGGACAGTCAGCCCCAGCATTTT
CATSSWGDSQPQHF
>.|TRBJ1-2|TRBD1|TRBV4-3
TGCGCCAGCAGCCAAGATCCCCACAGGGGTGACTATGGCTACACCTTC
CASSQDPHRGDYGYTF
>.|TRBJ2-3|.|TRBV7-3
TGTGCCAGCAGCCCGAGCGGCCCTCATACGCAGTATTTT
CASSPSGPHTQYF
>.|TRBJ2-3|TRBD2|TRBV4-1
TGCGCCAGCAGCCAAGATAGAAGACTAGCGGGAATCACAGATACGCAGTATTTT
CASSQDRRLAGITDTQYF
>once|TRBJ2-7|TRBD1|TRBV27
TGTGCCAGCAGTTCCCATGGACAGGGACGCTACGAGCAGTACTTC
CASSSHGQGRYEQYF
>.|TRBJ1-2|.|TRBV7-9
TGTGCCAGCAGCTTAGATACAGGGTTCTATGGCTACACCTTC
CASSLDTGFYGYTF
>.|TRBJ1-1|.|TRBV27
TGTGCCAGCAGTTCCCAGCTGGGGATTTCGAACACTGAAGCTTTCTTT
CASSSQLGISNTEAFF